This T cell receptor beta chain emerged from a study of monozygotic twins with inflammatory bowel disease. From its re-call of the 5' RACE reads, TCRdb lists each CDR3 protein once, without DNA. Here the sample table reports some 450,000 distinct CDR3 sequences. A word on this clonotype: The target antigen is unknown.

This CDR3 has 13 amino acids. Germline V gene data show CDR1 as SQVTM and CDR2 as ANQGSEA. General observations from the study: For IBD patients, clonotypes shared with others were fewer than for healthy twins, especially with disease activity.

The specimen sequenced was blood. This TCR was recovered from a human donor with ulcerative colitis or Crohn's disease, or a healthy co-twin of an affected twin (not recorded which). The chain employs TRBV29-1 and TRBJ2-3. CDR3 residues: CSVAIGMTDTQYF.